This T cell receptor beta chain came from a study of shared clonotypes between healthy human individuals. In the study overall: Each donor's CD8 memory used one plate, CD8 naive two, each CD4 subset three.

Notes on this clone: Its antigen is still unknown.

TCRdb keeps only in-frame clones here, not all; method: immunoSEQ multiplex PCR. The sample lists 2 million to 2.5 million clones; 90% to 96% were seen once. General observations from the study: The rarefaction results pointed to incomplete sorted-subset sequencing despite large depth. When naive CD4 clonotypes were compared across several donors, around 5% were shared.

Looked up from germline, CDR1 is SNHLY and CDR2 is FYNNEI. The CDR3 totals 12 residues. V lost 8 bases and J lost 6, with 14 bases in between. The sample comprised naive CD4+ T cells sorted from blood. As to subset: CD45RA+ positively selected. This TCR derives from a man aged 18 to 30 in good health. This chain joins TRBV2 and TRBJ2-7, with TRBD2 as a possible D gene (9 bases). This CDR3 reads CASGQGLAEQYF. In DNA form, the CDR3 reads TGTGCCAGCGGACAGGGACTAGCCGAGCAGTACTTC. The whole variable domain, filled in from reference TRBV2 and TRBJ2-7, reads EPEVTQTPSHQVTQMGQEVILRCVPISNHLYFYWYRQILGQKVEFLVSFYNNEISEKSEIFDDQFSVERPDGSNFTLKIRSTKLEDSAMYFCASGQGLAEQYFGPGTRLTVT.